This T cell receptor beta chain was retrieved from a study of T cells in Graves' hyperthyroidism and ophthalmopathy. Findings and caveats of the study: Ophthalmopathy cases were set apart from stable hyperthyroidism by a 13 V-J model.

The V and J ends lost 0 bases and 6 bases respectively, with 12 bases between them. This CDR3 has 15 amino acids. Germline CDR1 is LGHNA and CDR2 is YNFKEQ. Turning to this clonotype: Its cognate antigen is unknown.

Researchers took RNA transcripts and amplified the TCR beta CDR3 regions from them. Initially, a first-round RT-PCR of the TCR CDR3 employed the HTBI primer set. A single record per CDR3 protein comes from TCRdb applying MiXCR to the multiplex PCR reads. This table has fewer than 650,000 distinct CDR3 sequences, 14% appearing once. Patients were excluded for uncontrolled infection, other autoimmune disease, pregnancy or lactation. This receptor was obtained from a woman aged 40 to 50 with Graves' hyperthyroidism. Source material: blood. V is TRBV4-2 and J is TRBJ2-1; either TRBD1 or TRBD2 may fit D (6 bases each). CDR3 DNA sequence: TGTGCCAGCAGCCAAGATTTCGGAGGGGGCAATGAGCAGTTCTTC. This translates into CASSQDFGGGNEQFF.